Listed below are T cell receptor beta chains from one sample, sequenced in a study of cytomegalovirus exposure and HLA in healthy donors. Assay used: immunoSEQ multiplex PCR; TCRdb lists only in-frame clones, some missing. The sample contains approximately 150,000 clones, 65% to 85% of which appear only once. Sequencing used PBMCs. These receptors came from a woman in her thirties or forties in good health and CMV-seropositive. The CDR3 runs from the conserved cysteine through the conserved F or W. Each record gives: clone size, D gene, V gene, J gene, CDR3 DNA, CDR3 protein. D genes are given only for firm matches. Clone size is shown for a subset of rows, as once, few, many or a class of expanded clone.

>once|-|TRBV4-3|TRBJ1-2
TGCGCCAGCAGCCAAGAGGGAAGGGGCCCAATCTATGGCTACACCTTC
CASSQEGRGPIYGYTF
>-|-|TRBV15|TRBJ2-1
TGTGCCACCAGTCATATTAAACATACTAGCTCCTACAATGAGCAGTTCTTC
CATSHIKHTSSYNEQFF
>once|TRBD2|TRBV6-1|TRBJ2-5
TGTGCCAGCAGAGAAAATAGCGGGGGGGCTATGCAGACCCAGTACTTC
CASRENSGGAMQTQYF
>-|TRBD2|TRBV5-1|TRBJ2-3
TGCGCCAGCAGCCTAATCGGGGGGAGCACAGATACGCAGTATTTT
CASSLIGGSTDTQYF
>-|-|TRBV7-9|TRBJ2-1
TGTTCCAGCAGCCAATACAATGAGCAGTTCTTC
CSSSQYNEQFF
>-|TRBD2|TRBV19|TRBJ2-7
TGTGCCAGTAGGAATCGCGGGGGGGCTGGCGAGCAGTACTTC
CASRNRGGAGEQYF
>-|-|TRBV5-1|TRBJ1-5
TGCGCCAGCAGCTTGGCCGGGGGGGTTTTTCAGCCCCAGCATTTT
CASSLAGGVFQPQHF
>few|-|TRBV11-2|TRBJ2-7
TGTGCCAGCAGCTTAGATATCGACGAGCAGTACTTC
CASSLDIDEQYF
>-|TRBD2|TRBV7-2|TRBJ2-5
TGTGCCAGCAGCCAAACCGGGACTATCGTGGAGACCCAGTACTTC
CASSQTGTIVETQYF
>-|-|TRBV15|TRBJ2-3
TGTGCCACCAGCAGTCGGTGGGATACGCAGTATTTT
CATSSRWDTQYF
>-|-|TRBV28|TRBJ2-7
TGTGCCAGCAGCCTAACCCCCAACGAGCAGTACTTC
CASSLTPNEQYF
>-|-|TRBV7-9|TRBJ1-1
TGTGCCAGTATGAACGGGGGCACTGAAGCTTTCTTT
CASMNGGTEAFF
>-|-|TRBV18|TRBJ1-4
TGTGCCAGCTCACCACCCGATACCCAGGGCGCGGAAAAACTGTTTTTT
CASSPPDTQGAEKLFF
>-|TRBD2|TRBV15|TRBJ2-1
TGTGCCACCAGCAGAGATTCGGGAGGGTACAATGAGCAGTTCTTC
CATSRDSGGYNEQFF
>-|-|TRBV2|TRBJ2-1
TGTGCCAGCAGTCCTACCGGGACTGGAAATAATGAGCAGTTCTTC
CASSPTGTGNNEQFF
>few|-|TRBV27|TRBJ1-1
TGTGCCAGCAGTGAACGGGGCAGGGGGAACACTGAAGCTTTCTTT
CASSERGRGNTEAFF
>once|-|TRBV4-3|TRBJ2-3
TGCGCCAGCAGCCAAGATGACGTTAGGGGGGATACGCAGTATTTT
CASSQDDVRGDTQYF
>-|-|TRBV6-5|TRBJ1-2
TGTGCCAGCAGACAAACCACCGACAGGTGGGATGGCTACACCTTC
CASRQTTDRWDGYTF
>-|TRBD1|TRBV30|TRBJ2-1
TGTGCCTGGAGGCCCCCCGGGACAGGGGCCGGGGCCAATGAGCAGTTCTTC
CAWRPPGTGAGANEQFF
>once|-|TRBV6-1|TRBJ1-5
TGTGCCAGCAGTGAAGCATTGGGGGGAAGTCAGCCCCAGCATTTT
CASSEALGGSQPQHF
>-|TRBD1|TRBV19|TRBJ2-7
TGTGCCAGTAGTAAACAGGGGGTCCAAAGCTACGAGCAGTACTTC
CASSKQGVQSYEQYF
>-|-|TRBV7-8|TRBJ1-1
TGTGCCAGCAGCCACCGGACACGGGTTTGGACTGAAGCTTTCTTT
CASSHRTRVWTEAFF
>-|TRBD1|TRBV5-4|TRBJ1-2
TGTGCCAGCAGCTTCGACAGGGATAACTATGGCTACACCTTC
CASSFDRDNYGYTF
>once|TRBD1|TRBV18|TRBJ1-1
TGTGCCAGCTCACCCCGCGGGACAGGGACATTTTGGAACACTGAAGCTTTCTTT
CASSPRGTGTFWNTEAFF
>-|TRBD1|TRBV4-1|TRBJ1-5
TGCGCCAGCAGCCAGGGGACAGGCACCAGTCAGCCCCAGCATTTT
CASSQGTGTSQPQHF
>-|TRBD2|TRBV7-6|TRBJ2-3
TGTGCCAGCAGCTTATTAGCGGGGGGGGGTACAGATACGCAGTATTTT
CASSLLAGGGTDTQYF
>-|-|TRBV30|TRBJ1-1
TGTGCCTGGAGTGTCGCAGGGGCGGTCGGGGAAGCTTTCTTT
CAWSVAGAVGEAFF
>-|-|TRBV2|TRBJ2-1
TGTGCCAGCGGGAGGGGGAGTGAGCAGTTCTTC
CASGRGSEQFF
>-|TRBD1|TRBV30|TRBJ1-2
TGTGCCTGGAGCGTTAGACAGGGGGCGGAAGGCTACACCTTC
CAWSVRQGAEGYTF
>-|-|TRBV28|TRBJ1-5
TGTGCCAGCAGTTTGACATCCGGGGGTAATCAGCCCCAGCATTTT
CASSLTSGGNQPQHF
>-|-|TRBV6-6|TRBJ1-1
TGTGCCAGCAGTCTCGGGACATCGAACACTGAAGCTTTCTTT
CASSLGTSNTEAFF
>-|-|TRBV11-2|TRBJ2-3
TGTGCCAGCAGACGATCAAGGGGGAAAGGGAGCACAGATACGCAGTATTTT
CASRRSRGKGSTDTQYF
>-|-|TRBV2|TRBJ1-2
TGTGCCAGCAGTGATAACAGATATGGCTACACCTTC
CASSDNRYGYTF
>-|TRBD1|TRBV9|TRBJ1-2
TGTGCCAGCAGCGTAGGGGGGACAGGGGCTAACTATGGCTACACCTTC
CASSVGGTGANYGYTF
>-|-|TRBV13|TRBJ1-1
TGTGCCAGCAGGGGGACACAGAACACTGAAGCTTTCTTT
CASRGTQNTEAFF
>-|TRBD1|TRBV6-1|TRBJ2-7
TGTGCCAGCAGGATGGGACAGGGACCCTACGAGCAGTACTTC
CASRMGQGPYEQYF
>-|-|TRBV5-1|TRBJ1-2
TGCGCCAGCAGCTGGCAAACTGGGGGGTTGGACTATGGCTACACCTTC
CASSWQTGGLDYGYTF
>-|TRBD1|TRBV2|TRBJ1-2
TGTGCCAGCAGTGTATCCAAGGGACAGGGCTATGGCTACACCTTC
CASSVSKGQGYGYTF
>-|-|TRBV10-3|TRBJ1-2
TGTGCCATCAGTGTCGAGCAGGGAACCTACACCTTC
CAISVEQGTYTF
>-|TRBD2|TRBV30|TRBJ2-1
TGTGCCTGGAGCCGCGGGACTAGCGGGGGGGCGGATGAGCAGTTCTTC
CAWSRGTSGGADEQFF
>-|TRBD1|TRBV5-1|TRBJ2-3
TGCGCCAGCCGACGGACAGGGTCAACAGATACGCAGTATTTT
CASRRTGSTDTQYF
>once|-|TRBV30|TRBJ2-2
TGTGCCTGGAGACGACAGATTAACACCGGGGAGCTGTTTTTT
CAWRRQINTGELFF
>-|-|TRBV5-4|TRBJ2-1
TGTGCCAGCAGCCCCCCTACTAGGCATGAGCAGTTCTTC
CASSPPTRHEQFF
>once|-|TRBV7-9|TRBJ2-3
TGTGCCAGCAGCCCAGAGGGATTGGGTACGCAGTATTTT
CASSPEGLGTQYF
>-|TRBD1|TRBV5-1|TRBJ2-3
TGCGCCAGCAGCTTAACAGGGGACGGGGATACGCAGTATTTT
CASSLTGDGDTQYF
>-|-|TRBV28|TRBJ1-5
TGTGCCAGCAGCTTGAGGGGGGGTATCAATCAGCCCCAGCATTTT
CASSLRGGINQPQHF
>-|TRBD1|TRBV29-1|TRBJ1-2
TGCAGCGTTGAAATTGACAGGGGGAACGGGGGCTACACCTTC
CSVEIDRGNGGYTF
>-|TRBD2|TRBV5-6|TRBJ2-7
TGTGCCAGCAGCCAAATGGGGGGGATGATATCCTACGAGCAGTACTTC
CASSQMGGMISYEQYF
>-|-|TRBV6-6|TRBJ2-7
TGTGCCAGCATGTCCGGACAACACACCTACGAGCAGTACTTC
CASMSGQHTYEQYF
>-|-|TRBV11-1|TRBJ2-7
TGTGCCAGCAGCTTAGTGGGGGAGGCCTACGAGCAGTACTTC
CASSLVGEAYEQYF
>few|TRBD2|TRBV11-2|TRBJ2-7
TGTGCCAGCAGCAGCGGGAGCGGGGAGCAGTACTTC
CASSSGSGEQYF
>-|-|TRBV19|TRBJ1-2
TGTGCCAGTACCACAACCCGTATCTATGGCTACACCTTC
CASTTTRIYGYTF
>-|TRBD1|TRBV6-6|TRBJ1-2
TGTGCCATCAGGGGGACAGGGGAGAACTATGGCTACACCTTC
CAIRGTGENYGYTF
>-|-|TRBV5-6|TRBJ2-3
TGTGCCAGCAGTGTGACACTGACAGCTAGCACAGATACGCAGTATTTT
CASSVTLTASTDTQYF